This paragraph reports one T cell receptor (beta chain). The data belong to a study of blood T cell repertoires in COVID-19. The CDR3 length is 13 residues. CDR1 KGHSH and CDR2 LQKENI come from the germline V gene. The germline V and J ends were trimmed by 8 bases and 0 bases, with 9 bases remaining between them. Per the study methods: It was from reference gene primer amplification that nucleated cell counts were estimated. Clones were sequenced by immunoSEQ multiplex PCR, and TCRdb holds only the in-frame ones, with some missing. From that table come the V and J calls and clone size; the DNA was used to work out D and trimming. The sample lists just over 150,000 clones; over 80% were seen once.

Sequenced material: peripheral blood. The chain couples TRBV18 to TRBJ2-3; the D is unclear. The receptor's source is a woman between 45 and 60 years old with acute or convalescent COVID-19. CDR3 in DNA: TGTGCCAGCCACCCCGGGAGCACAGATACGCAGTATTTT. Amino acid sequence: CASHPGSTDTQYF.